The rows below give T cell receptor beta chains drawn from one sample of a study of blood T cells in healthy people across ages. TCRdb reprocessed the 5' RACE reads with MiXCR, giving one entry per CDR3 protein. The table includes 550,000 to 700,000 distinct CDR3 sequences, 25% to 30% detected once. The sample consisted of blood. The source is a woman between 65 and 79 years old in good health. CDR3s include the opening cysteine and the closing phenylalanine or tryptophan. A D gene is named only where the DNA matches it firmly. The size entry is marked missing in some rows and otherwise reads once, few, many or a size class.

.	TRBV6-6	few	TRBJ2-6	TGTGCCAGCAGTTACGGGGGCCCTGGGGCCAACGTCCTGACTTTC	CASSYGGPGANVLTF
.	TRBV29-1	.	TRBJ1-2	TGCAGCGTTGAAGATGGCAGGGAATTGGGCTACACCTTC	CSVEDGRELGYTF
TRBD1	TRBV7-2	.	TRBJ1-6	TGTGCCAGCAGCTCCTTGACAGGGTTGGCACCCCTCCACTTT	CASSSLTGLAPLHF
.	TRBV11-3	few	TRBJ2-5	TGTGCCAGCAGCTTAGATATGGGCGAGACCCAGTACTTC	CASSLDMGETQYF
.	TRBV20-1	few	TRBJ1-1	TGCAGTGCTTCAGATAGACAGATGAACACTGAAGCTTTCTTT	CSASDRQMNTEAFF
.	TRBV7-2	few	TRBJ1-2	TGTGCCAGCAGCTTATCTTCCAGTCCAACTAACTATGGCTACACCTTC	CASSLSSSPTNYGYTF
TRBD1	TRBV11-2	.	TRBJ2-4	TGTGCCAGCAGCGGACAGGGAAACATTCAGTACTTC	CASSGQGNIQYF
.	TRBV21-1	few	TRBJ2-1	TGTGCCAGCAGCAAAGTCCCGTGGTTTCTCTACAATGAGCAGTTCTTC	CASSKVPWFLYNEQFF
.	TRBV27	.	TRBJ2-6	TGTGCCAGCAGTTACGGCCGCAGCTCAGGGGCCAACGTCCTGACTTTC	CASSYGRSSGANVLTF
.	TRBV29-1	.	TRBJ1-3	TGCAGCGCGTGGGGGGCACTCACTGGAAACACCATATATTTT	CSAWGALTGNTIYF
.	TRBV7-2	.	TRBJ2-7	TGTGCCAGCAGCTTAAGGGGTAGACCCTTGGAGCAGTACTTC	CASSLRGRPLEQYF
TRBD1	TRBV2	few	TRBJ2-2	TGTGCCAGCAGAAAAGGACAGGGACGGACCGGGGAGCTGTTTTTT	CASRKGQGRTGELFF
TRBD2	TRBV2	.	TRBJ2-1	TGTGCCAGCAAACGGACTAGCGGGGGCCTCTACAATGAGCAGTTCTTC	CASKRTSGGLYNEQFF
.	TRBV6-2/TRBV6-3	few	TRBJ2-1	TGTGTCAGCCTGGGTTGGTCGGCGAGCTCCTACAATGAGCAGTTCTTC	CVSLGWSASSYNEQFF
.	TRBV20-1	many	TRBJ2-2	TGCAGTGCTAGTAGGGGGGGAACCGGGGAGCTGTTTTTT	CSASRGGTGELFF
TRBD1	TRBV5-1	.	TRBJ2-6	TGCGCCAGCAGCTTGGCCGGGACAGCCCCCTCTGGGGCCAACGTCCTGACTTTC	CASSLAGTAPSGANVLTF
.	TRBV4-1	.	TRBJ1-2	TGCGCCAGCAGCCAAGATCGGGGGCTCTCTAGTGGCTACACCTTC	CASSQDRGLSSGYTF